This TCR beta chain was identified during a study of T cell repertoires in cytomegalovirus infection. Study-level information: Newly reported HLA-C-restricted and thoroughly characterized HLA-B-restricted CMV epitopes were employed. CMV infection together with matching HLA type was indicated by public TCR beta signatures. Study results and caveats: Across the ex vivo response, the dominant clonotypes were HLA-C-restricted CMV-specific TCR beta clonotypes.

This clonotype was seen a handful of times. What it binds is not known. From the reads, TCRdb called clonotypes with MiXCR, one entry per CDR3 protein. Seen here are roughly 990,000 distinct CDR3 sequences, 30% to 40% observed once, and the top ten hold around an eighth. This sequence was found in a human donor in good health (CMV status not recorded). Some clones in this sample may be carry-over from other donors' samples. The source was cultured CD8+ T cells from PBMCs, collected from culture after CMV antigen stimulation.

The CDR3 DNA reads as TGTGCCAGCAGCTTGGGGCGGGGGGCCACAGATACGCAGTATTTT. Protein sequence: CASSLGRGATDTQYF. The chain combines TRBV5-4 with TRBJ2-3; 8 bases line up with TRBD2. CDR3 size: 15 residues. In germline, CDR1 is SGHNT, CDR2 YYREEE (reference sequence). V dropped 0 bases and J dropped 2; count of bases not matched to a gene: 2.